This entry describes one T cell receptor (beta chain). Sequencing was performed with immunoSEQ multiplex PCR; in TCRdb, only in-frame clones are kept and a portion is missing. The data hold about 58,000 clones, with about 88% observed a single time. These data are taken from a study of blood T cell repertoires in COVID-19. Looking at the study overall: Sites in the United States, Italy and Spain provided acute and convalescent COVID-19 samples. PBMCs, B-cell-depleted T cells, or T cells provided the cDNA or gDNA that made up the material.

Trimming shortened V by 3 bases and J by 7 bases, and 10 bases separated the two germline ends. The CDR3 sequence is 13 residues long. Looked up from germline, CDR1 is MNHEY and CDR2 is SMNVEV (reference sequence). Material for sequencing was peripheral blood. The receptor's source is a woman aged 70-85 years with active COVID-19. The J gene is TRBJ2-1, the V gene TRBV27; possibly TRBD2 for D (5 bases). The CDR3 nucleotides read TGTGCCAGCAGTTTTCGGGATAAGAATGAGCAGTTCTTC. Its protein product is CASSFRDKNEQFF.